This record looks at one T cell receptor beta chain sequence and its context. What it recognizes is unknown. The data were taken from a study of early T cells in non-severe SARS-CoV-2 infection. Study in general: Chains were not paired, and sequencing was done on bulk RNA from unsorted whole blood.

There are 15 residues in the CDR3. V lost 2 bases and J lost 4; bases outside the gene matches: 0. Looked up from germline, CDR1 is SGHTA and CDR2 is FQGTGA. Broader study findings: Anti-spike CD8 specificities were favored by VDJdb matching, whose results missed private and CD4 specificities.

Researchers tagged individual cDNA molecules with unique molecular identifiers. MiXCR, applied by TCRdb to the 5' RACE reads, yields one record per CDR3 protein. Of tens of thousands of distinct CDR3 sequences in the sample, 9.9% were seen once. The source material was whole blood. The origin of this receptor is an adult who was a healthcare worker with PCR-confirmed SARS-CoV-2 infection or an uninfected control (not recorded which). The chain recombines TRBV7-3 with TRBJ2-2; TRBD2 aligns across 11 bases. The CDR3 DNA reads TGTGCCAGCAGCTTACTAGCGGGGGGCACCGGGGAGCTGTTTTTT. Amino acids: CASSLLAGGTGELFF.